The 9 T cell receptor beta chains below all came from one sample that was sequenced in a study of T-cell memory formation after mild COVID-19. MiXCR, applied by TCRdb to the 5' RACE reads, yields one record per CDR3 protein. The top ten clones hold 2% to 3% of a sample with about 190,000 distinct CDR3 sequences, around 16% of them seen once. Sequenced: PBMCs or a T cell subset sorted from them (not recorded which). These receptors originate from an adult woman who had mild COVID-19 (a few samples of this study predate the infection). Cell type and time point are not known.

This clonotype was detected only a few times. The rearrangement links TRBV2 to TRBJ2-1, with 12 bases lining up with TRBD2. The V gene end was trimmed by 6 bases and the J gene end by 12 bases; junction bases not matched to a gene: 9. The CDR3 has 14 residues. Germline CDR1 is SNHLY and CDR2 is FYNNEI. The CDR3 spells CASRPSGRVTGQFF. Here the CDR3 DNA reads TGTGCCAGCAGGCCTAGCGGGAGGGTAACCGGGCAGTTCTTC.

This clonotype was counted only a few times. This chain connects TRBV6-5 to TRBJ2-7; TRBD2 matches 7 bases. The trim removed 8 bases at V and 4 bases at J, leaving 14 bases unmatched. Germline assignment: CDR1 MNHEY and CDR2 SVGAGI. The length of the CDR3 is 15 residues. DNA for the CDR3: TGTGCCAGCTCCGGCGGGAGCTCCTTCCCATACGAGCAGTACTTC. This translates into CASSGGSSFPYEQYF.

The CDR3 loop reads CASSVAQAAYEQYF. The CDR3 DNA reads TGTGCCAGCAGCGTAGCGCAGGCGGCCTACGAGCAGTACTTC. The chain employs TRBV9 and TRBJ2-7; the D is unclear. This CDR3 spans 14 amino acids. CDR1 and CDR2 from the germline V gene are SGDLS and YYNGEE. Between the trimmed V and J ends, which lost 0 bases and 2 bases, there was a span of 9 bases.

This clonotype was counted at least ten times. CDR3 loop: CASSLEGNSNYGYTF. CDR3 nucleotides: TGCGCCAGCAGCTTGGAAGGGAATTCTAACTATGGCTACACCTTC. The rearrangement uses TRBV5-1 and TRBJ1-2; no clear D gene. V gave up 0 bases and J gave up 0 bases, with 9 bases separating them. Germline V gives CDR1 SGHRS, CDR2 YFSETQ. This CDR3 region has 15 residues.

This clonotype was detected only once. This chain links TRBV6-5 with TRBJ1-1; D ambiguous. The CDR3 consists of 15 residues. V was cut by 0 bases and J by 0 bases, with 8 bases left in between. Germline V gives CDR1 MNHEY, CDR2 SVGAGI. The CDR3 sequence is CASSYSWQLNTEAFF. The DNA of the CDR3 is TGTGCCAGCAGTTACTCGTGGCAGCTGAACACTGAAGCTTTCTTT.

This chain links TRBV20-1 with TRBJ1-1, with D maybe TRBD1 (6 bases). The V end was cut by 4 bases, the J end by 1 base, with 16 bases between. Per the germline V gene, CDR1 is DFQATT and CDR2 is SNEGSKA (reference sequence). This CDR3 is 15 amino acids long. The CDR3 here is CSAKLSTGRNTEAFF. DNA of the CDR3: TGCAGTGCTAAACTCTCGACAGGTCGGAACACTGAAGCTTTCTTT.

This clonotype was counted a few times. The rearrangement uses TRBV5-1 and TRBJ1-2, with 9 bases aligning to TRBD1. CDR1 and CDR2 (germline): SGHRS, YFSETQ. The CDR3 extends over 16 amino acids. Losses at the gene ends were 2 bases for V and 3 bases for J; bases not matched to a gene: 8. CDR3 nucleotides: TGCGCCAGCAGCTTATCCGGGACAGGGAAAGACTATGGCTACACCTTC. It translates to CASSLSGTGKDYGYTF.

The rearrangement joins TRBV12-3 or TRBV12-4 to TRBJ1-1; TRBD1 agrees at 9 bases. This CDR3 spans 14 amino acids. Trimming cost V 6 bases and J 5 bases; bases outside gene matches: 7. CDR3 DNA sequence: TGTGCCAGCAGGTTCTTGACAGGGGGGACTGAAGCTTTCTTT. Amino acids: CASRFLTGGTEAFF.

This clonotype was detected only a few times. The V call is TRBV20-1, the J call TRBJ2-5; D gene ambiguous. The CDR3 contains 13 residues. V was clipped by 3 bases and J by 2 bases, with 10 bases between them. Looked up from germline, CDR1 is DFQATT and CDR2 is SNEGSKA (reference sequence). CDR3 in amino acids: CSARGIEQETQYF. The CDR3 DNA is TGCAGTGCTAGGGGGATTGAACAAGAGACCCAGTACTTC.